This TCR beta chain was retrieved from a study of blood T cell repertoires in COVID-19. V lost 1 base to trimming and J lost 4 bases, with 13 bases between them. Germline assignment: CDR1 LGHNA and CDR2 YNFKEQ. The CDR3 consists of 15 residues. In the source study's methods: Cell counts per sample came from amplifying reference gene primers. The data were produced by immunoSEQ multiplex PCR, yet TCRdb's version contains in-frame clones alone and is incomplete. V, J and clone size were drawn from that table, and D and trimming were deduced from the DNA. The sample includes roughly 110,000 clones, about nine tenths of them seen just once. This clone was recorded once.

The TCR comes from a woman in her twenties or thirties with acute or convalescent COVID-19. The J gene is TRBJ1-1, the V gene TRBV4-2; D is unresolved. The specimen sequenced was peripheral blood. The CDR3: CASSQVISTVTEAFF. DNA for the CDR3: TGTGCCAGCAGCCAAGTTATCTCCACAGTCACTGAAGCTTTCTTT.